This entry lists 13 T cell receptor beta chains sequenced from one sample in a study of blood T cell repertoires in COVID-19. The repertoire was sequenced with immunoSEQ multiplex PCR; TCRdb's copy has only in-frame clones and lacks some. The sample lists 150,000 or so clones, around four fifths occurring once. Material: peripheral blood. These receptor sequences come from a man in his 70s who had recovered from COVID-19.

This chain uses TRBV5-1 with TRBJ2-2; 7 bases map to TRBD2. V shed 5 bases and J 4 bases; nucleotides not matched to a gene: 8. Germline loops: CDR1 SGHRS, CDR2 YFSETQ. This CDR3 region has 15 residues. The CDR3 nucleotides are TGCGCCAGCAGTCGGGCGGGAGAAGCCACCGGGGAGCTGTTTTTT. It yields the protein CASSRAGEATGELFF.

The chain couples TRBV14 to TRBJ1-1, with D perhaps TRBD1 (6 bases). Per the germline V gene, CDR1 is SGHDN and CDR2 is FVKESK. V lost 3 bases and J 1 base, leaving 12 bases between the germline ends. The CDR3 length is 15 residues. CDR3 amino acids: CASSQPGVTNTEAFF. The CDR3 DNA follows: TGTGCCAGCAGCCAGCCAGGGGTTACGAACACTGAAGCTTTCTTT.

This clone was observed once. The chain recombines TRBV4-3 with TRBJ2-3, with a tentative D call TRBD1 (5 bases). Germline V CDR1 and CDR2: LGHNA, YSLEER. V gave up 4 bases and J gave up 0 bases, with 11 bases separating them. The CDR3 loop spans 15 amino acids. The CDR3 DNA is TGCGCCAGCAGCCGGACGGACACCAGCACAGATACGCAGTATTTT. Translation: CASSRTDTSTDTQYF.

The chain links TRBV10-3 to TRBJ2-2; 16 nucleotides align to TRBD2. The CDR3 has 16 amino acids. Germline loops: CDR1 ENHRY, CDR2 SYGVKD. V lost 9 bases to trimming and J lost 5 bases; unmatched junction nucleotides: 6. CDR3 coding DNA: TGTGCCATACCCATGGGACTAGCGGGAGGGACCGGGGAGCTGTTTTTT. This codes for CAIPMGLAGGTGELFF.

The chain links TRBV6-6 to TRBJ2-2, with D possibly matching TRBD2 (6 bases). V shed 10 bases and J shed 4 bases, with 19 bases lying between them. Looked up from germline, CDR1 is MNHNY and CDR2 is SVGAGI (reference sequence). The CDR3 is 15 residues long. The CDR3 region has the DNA TGTGCCATCCAAGGCGGCGCAGCGGGCACCGGGGAGCTGTTTTTT. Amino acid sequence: CAIQGGAAGTGELFF.

CDR3 region: CATSKLRSAYNSPLHF. The CDR3 DNA reads TGTGCCACCAGCAAGCTCCGAAGCGCCTATAATTCACCCCTCCACTTT. This sequence joins TRBV15 and TRBJ1-6, with D unresolved. V was pared by 4 bases and J by 2 bases, with 12 bases between. This CDR3 has 16 amino acids. Germline values: CDR1 LNHNV, CDR2 YYDKDF (reference sequence).

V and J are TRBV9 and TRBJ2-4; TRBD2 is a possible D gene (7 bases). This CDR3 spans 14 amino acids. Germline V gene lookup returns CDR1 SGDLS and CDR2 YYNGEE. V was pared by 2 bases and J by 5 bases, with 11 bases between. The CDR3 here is CASSVGGAQNIQYF. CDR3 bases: TGTGCCAGCAGCGTTGGGGGGGCCCAAAACATTCAGTACTTC.

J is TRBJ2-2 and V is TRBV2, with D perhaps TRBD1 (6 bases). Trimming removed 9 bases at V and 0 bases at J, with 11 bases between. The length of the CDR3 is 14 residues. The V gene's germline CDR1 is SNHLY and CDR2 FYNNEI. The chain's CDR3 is CASGPGANTGELFF. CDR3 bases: TGTGCCAGTGGGCCAGGGGCGAACACCGGGGAGCTGTTTTTT. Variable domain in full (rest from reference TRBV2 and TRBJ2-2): EPEVTQTPSHQVTQMGQEVILRCVPISNHLYFYWYRQILGQKVEFLVSFYNNEISEKSEIFDDQFSVERPDGSNFTLKIRSTKLEDSAMYFCASGPGANTGELFFGEGSRLTVL.

Here the CDR3 DNA reads TGTGCCAGCAGCCACCGACTTCAGGGGTACCAAGAGACCCAGTACTTC. It yields the protein CASSHRLQGYQETQYF. The chain is built from TRBV3-1 (or the pseudogene TRBV3-2) and TRBJ2-5; D might be TRBD1 (6 bases). This CDR3 is 16 amino acids long. Germline V gene sequence: CDR1 LGHDT, CDR2 YNNKEL (reference sequence). Trimming took off 3 bases at V and 0 bases at J, with 14 bases between the two ends.

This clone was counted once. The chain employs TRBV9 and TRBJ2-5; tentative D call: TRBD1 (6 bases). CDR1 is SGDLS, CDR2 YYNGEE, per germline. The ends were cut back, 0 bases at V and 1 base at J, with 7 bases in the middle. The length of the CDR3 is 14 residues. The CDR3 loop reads CASSVAGVQETQYF. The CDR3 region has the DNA TGTGCCAGCAGCGTAGCAGGGGTCCAAGAGACCCAGTACTTC.

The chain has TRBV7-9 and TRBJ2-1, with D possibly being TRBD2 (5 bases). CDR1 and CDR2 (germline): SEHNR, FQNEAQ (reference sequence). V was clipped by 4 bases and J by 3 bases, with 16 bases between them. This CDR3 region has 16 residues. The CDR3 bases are TGTGCCAGCAGCTCCCTAGCTCTCGGGTACTACAATGAGCAGTTCTTC. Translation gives CASSSLALGYYNEQFF.

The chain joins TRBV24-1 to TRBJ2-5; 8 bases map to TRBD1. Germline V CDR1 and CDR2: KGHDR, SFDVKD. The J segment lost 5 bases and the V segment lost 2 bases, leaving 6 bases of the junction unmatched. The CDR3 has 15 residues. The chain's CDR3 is CATSDSTGAGETQYF. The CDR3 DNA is TGTGCCACCAGTGATTCGACAGGGGCTGGGGAGACCCAGTACTTC.

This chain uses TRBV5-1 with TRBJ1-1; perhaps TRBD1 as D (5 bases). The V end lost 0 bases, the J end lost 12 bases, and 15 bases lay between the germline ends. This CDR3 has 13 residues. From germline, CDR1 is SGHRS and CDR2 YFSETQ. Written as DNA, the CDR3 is TGCGCCAGCAGCTTGGCCGGACACTCCCGGTCTTTCTTT. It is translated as CASSLAGHSRSFF.